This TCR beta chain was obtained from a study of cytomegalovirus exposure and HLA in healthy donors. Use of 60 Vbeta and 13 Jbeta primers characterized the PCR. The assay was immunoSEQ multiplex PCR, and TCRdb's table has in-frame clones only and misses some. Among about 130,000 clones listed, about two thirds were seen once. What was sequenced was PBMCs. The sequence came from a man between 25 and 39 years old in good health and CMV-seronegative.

The CDR3 DNA sequence: TGTGCCAGCGGCAGGGGGTGGAATGAGCAGTTCTTC. This translates into CASGRGWNEQFF. The chain has TRBV11-3 and TRBJ2-1; TRBD1 matches 7 bases. Germline lookup yields CDR1 SGHNT and CDR2 YENEEA. This CDR3 spans 12 amino acids. With V trimmed by 8 bases and J by 7 bases, 5 bases remained unmatched.